Described below is a single T cell receptor (beta chain) sequence and its context. Ten or more counts support this clonotype. The clone's antigen remains unknown. Per-nucleotide qualities are absent, and no much larger clonotype sits a single base away. This record belongs to a study of blood T cells in healthy people across ages (dated by TCRdb to between 2014 and 2017). Background for the entire study: In model experiments, template switching captured roughly one uniquely barcoded TCR beta cDNA molecule for every two T cells. To avoid experimental bias, donors of different ages were spread randomly across the sequencing lanes. Two additional independent replicas of 1 million unique cDNA reads from the same blood draw were analyzed for two donors (one aged 18 to 29 and one aged 80 or older). Using deep sequencing normalized with unique cDNA molecular identifiers, the study measured how TCR beta repertoire diversity changes with age. Four age groups were formed from the donors: young (average approximately 16 years), middle-aged (less than 40), aged (roughly 58) and long-lived (approximately 78). What the study reported, not specific to this receptor: Observed TCR beta diversity per million T cells fell roughly linearly with age, and a significant reduction was already apparent by age roughly 40. The percentage of naive T cells measured by flow cytometry correlated strongly with observed TCR beta diversity. Because donor CMV infection status was unknown, age-related changes in expanded clonotypes were potentially confounded. Conclusive comparison of naive and antigen-experienced compartments was prevented by the profiling of bulk unsorted PBMCs. Estimates of total diversity based on one million sequenced T cells were considered lower bounds and underestimates. Compared with the aged group, the long-lived group had more naive CD4+ T cells, fewer expanded clones and increased TCR diversity, suggesting age selection.

Library generation was performed with 5' RACE. For sequencing, an Illumina HiSeq 2500 was employed. A second PCR of roughly 6 to 11 cycles was performed with a sample-barcoded 5' primer and a J-beta primer mix. Each TCR beta cDNA molecule received a unique molecular identifier from a template-switch 5' adaptor carrying 12 random nucleotides. Each sample yielded at least 3 million CDR3-containing paired-end reads. First-strand cDNA was synthesized from all RNA with the Mint cDNA synthesis kit, primed by a TRBC-specific oligonucleotide. Following uracil-DNA glycosylase treatment, all cDNA underwent a first 18-cycle PCR with the universal primers M1SS and BC2_uni_R. In the source study's methods: Normalization of each sample was performed by random selection of 1 million high-quality reads, each carrying a distinct molecular identifier. Reads with shared molecular identifiers were discarded instead of being binned into consensus sequences. MiTCR, with a Q25 quality threshold and the strictest error-elimination algorithm, was used for CDR3 identification, clonotype clustering and error correction. A nonparametric unseen species model with Euler transformation was used to estimate a lower bound on total TCR beta diversity. TCRdb trimmed the raw reads at Q25, called clones with MiXCR and kept productive beta chains. A single entry per CDR3 protein holds the most common genes and DNA from its merged rows. TCRdb's processing, not the authors', yielded these V and J calls. Recorded for this sample are about 700,000 distinct CDR3 sequences; roughly 32% of them occurred a single time. 15% of the sample is taken by the ten largest.

Trimming at the junction amounts to 7 bases on V and 7 bases on J, and the germline ends lie 17 bases apart. The germline V gene encodes CDR1 MNHNY and CDR2 SVGAGI (reference sequence). The CDR3 runs 15 amino acids, cysteine and phenylalanine included. The read is trimmed to its CDR3 DNA, 45 bases read in frame from base 1. The roughly 38 donors, aged roughly 6 to 90 years, were systemically healthy Caucasian individuals from Russia. Approximately 10 milliliters of peripheral blood were collected from each donor into EDTA-treated Vacutainer tubes. Ficoll-Paque density-gradient centrifugation was used to isolate PBMCs, with at least 7 million per sample. Trizol reagent was used to extract total RNA from PBMCs, with at least 5.5 micrograms per sample. For every donor, an aliquot of PBMCs went through flow cytometry to measure the percentages of naive CD45RAhigh/CD27high T cells.

The chain is encoded by TRBV6-6 joined to TRBJ1-6; the D gene is perhaps TRBD1, from 5 matching bases. Sequenced: blood. The TCR comes from a woman over 75 in good health. Donor details come from another sample of the same person, matched by shared clones. The DNA sequence is as follows: TGTGCCAGCACCATTACGGCGACAGACAATTCACCCCTCCACTTT. Its translation reads: CASTITATDNSPLHF.